A selection of T cell receptor beta chains follows, all from one sample in a study of vaccination effects on CD4 cells after COVID-19. Method: immunoSEQ multiplex PCR; TCRdb's copy keeps in-frame clones and lacks some. The data show approximately 25,000 clones, 60% to 80% seen once. These TCRs' antigens remain unknown. This sample comprised CD4+ T cells from PBMCs cultured with SARS-CoV-2 spike peptides, obtained after COVID-19 vaccination. Receptors were obtained from a human donor who received a COVID-19 vaccine. CDR3s include the opening cysteine and the closing phenylalanine or tryptophan. The D gene is left open where the match is weak. A clone size is listed for some rows: how often the clone was seen (once, few, many), or a class if it is expanded.

TRBJ2-1,TRBV12-3/TRBV12-4,13,NA,NA,CASSLAVGTEQFF,TGTGCCAGCAGTTTAGCGGTTGGGACTGAGCAGTTCTTC
TRBJ2-4,TRBV3-1/TRBV3-2,15,NA,few,CASSQDRISKNIQYF,TGTGCCAGCAGCCAAGATCGGATTTCCAAAAACATTCAGTACTTC
TRBJ2-3,TRBV19,15,NA,NA,CASSFQPRGTDTQYF,TGTGCCAGTAGTTTTCAGCCCCGTGGCACAGATACGCAGTATTTT
TRBJ1-6,TRBV2,16,TRBD1,medium-sized,CASSERGLGTGSPLHF,TGTGCCAGCAGTGAGAGGGGATTGGGGACAGGGTCACCCCTCCACTTT
TRBJ2-1,TRBV5-4,13,NA,few,CASSAGLIDEQFF,TGTGCCAGCAGCGCCGGACTAATTGATGAGCAGTTCTTC
TRBJ2-3,TRBV5-1,16,TRBD2,NA,CASSPLRSGGTDTQYF,TGCGCCAGCAGCCCCCTGCGTTCGGGGGGAACAGATACGCAGTATTTT
TRBJ1-2,TRBV5-5,15,TRBD1,NA,CASSSDPTGLIGYTF,TGTGCCAGCAGTTCCGACCCGACAGGGCTAATTGGCTACACCTTC
TRBJ2-2,TRBV19,14,TRBD2,few,CASRLAGGDGELFF,TGTGCCAGTAGACTAGCGGGAGGGGACGGGGAGCTGTTTTTT
TRBJ2-1,TRBV5-1,15,NA,NA,CASRYQGMNYNEQFF,TGCGCCAGCAGGTATCAAGGGATGAACTACAATGAGCAGTTCTTC
TRBJ2-3,TRBV6-4,16,TRBD2,NA,CASSDSTSGGADTQYF,TGTGCCAGCAGTGACTCGACTAGCGGGGGGGCAGATACGCAGTATTTT
TRBJ2-7,TRBV5-5,18,NA,NA,CASSGSQYSGTYAYEQYF,TGTGCCAGCAGCGGTTCCCAATACTCCGGGACATACGCCTACGAGCAGTACTTC
TRBJ1-2,TRBV3-1/TRBV3-2,14,NA,NA,CASSTRGATYGYTF,TGTGCCAGCAGTACCCGGGGGGCGACCTATGGCTACACCTTC
TRBJ2-1,TRBV7-9,14,NA,NA,CASSPMGNLNEQFF,TGTGCCAGCAGCCCGATGGGGAATCTTAATGAGCAGTTCTTC
TRBJ2-5,TRBV4-1,16,NA,NA,CASSQVNLVAVETQYF,TGCGCCAGCAGCCAAGTAAATCTAGTGGCGGTCGAGACCCAGTACTTC
TRBJ2-1,TRBV12-3/TRBV12-4,12,NA,few,CASSRPYNEQFF,TGTGCCAGCAGCAGGCCCTACAATGAGCAGTTCTTC
TRBJ2-1,TRBV5-6,17,TRBD1,NA,CASSLANRDRGFWEQFF,TGTGCCAGCAGCTTGGCCAATAGGGACAGGGGTTTCTGGGAGCAGTTCTTC
TRBJ2-3,TRBV5-6,15,NA,NA,CASSLRVEGTDTQYF,TGTGCCAGCAGCTTGAGAGTTGAGGGGACAGATACGCAGTATTTT
TRBJ1-2,TRBV5-5,12,TRBD1,NA,CASATGGLRYTF,TGTGCCAGCGCGACAGGGGGCCTTCGCTACACCTTC